These T cell receptor beta chains were read from a single sample in a study of regulatory T cells in long-lasting Graves disease. TCRdb passed the multiplex PCR reads through MiXCR, listing each CDR3 protein once. The sample records about 470,000 distinct CDR3 sequences, around a fifth being singletons. Sequenced material: peripheral blood mononuclear cells (PBMCs), taken when the disease was refractory, from a patient treated with antithyroid drugs. All receptors come from a female donor with Graves disease. Each CDR3 is given with its conserved first and last residue. A D gene is named only where the DNA matches it firmly. Part of the rows lack a size; the others show once, few, many or a class for expanded clones.

J	V	D	size	DNA	CDR3
TRBJ1-5	TRBV20-1	.	.	TGCAGTGCTAGAGAGGACCCGGAGGAGTCCCAGCATTTT	CSAREDPEESQHF
TRBJ2-1	TRBV6-2/TRBV6-3	TRBD2	.	TGTGCCAGCAGCCTCCGACTAGCGGGAGCCTCCTACAATGAGCAGTTCTTC	CASSLRLAGASYNEQFF
TRBJ1-5	TRBV30	.	.	TGTGCCTACGGACATTCCTATCAGCCCCAGCATTTT	CAYGHSYQPQHF
TRBJ2-5	TRBV18	.	.	TGTGCCAGCTCACCTGAGGACGGCGAGACCCAGCACTTC	CASSPEDGETQHF
TRBJ1-1	TRBV7-3	.	many	TGTGCCAGCGCCGAGGGGGAGAACACTGAAGCTTTCTTT	CASAEGENTEAFF
TRBJ2-7	TRBV20-1	.	few	TGCAGTGCTAGCCCAGGGACTCTCTCCTACGAGCAGTACTTC	CSASPGTLSYEQYF
TRBJ2-7	TRBV6-1	.	many	TGTGCCAGCACAAAAAGGGACAACTCCTACGAGCAGTACTTC	CASTKRDNSYEQYF
TRBJ2-3	TRBV19	TRBD1	once	TGTGCCAGTAGTCGACAGGGAACTCACACAGATACGCAGTATTTT	CASSRQGTHTDTQYF
TRBJ1-3	TRBV11-3	TRBD1	.	TGTGCCAGCAGCGCAGGGGGCTCTGGAAACACCATATATTTT	CASSAGGSGNTIYF
TRBJ1-4	TRBV28	.	many	TGTGCCAGCAGCCCAGGGGCGTCGGATGAAAAACTGTTTTTT	CASSPGASDEKLFF
TRBJ1-1	TRBV27	.	many	TGTGCCACCCTAAGCCGGTGGGGGAACACTGAAGCTTTCTTT	CATLSRWGNTEAFF
TRBJ2-5	TRBV11-1	.	.	TGTGCCAGCAGCCCGCCGGGGTCGTACCAAGAGACCCAGTACTTC	CASSPPGSYQETQYF
TRBJ1-5	TRBV6-1	.	few	TGTGCCAGCAGCCCCCTAACTAGCAATCAGCCCCAGCATTTT	CASSPLTSNQPQHF
TRBJ2-7	TRBV7-8	TRBD2	.	TGTGCCAGCAGCGTAGACCTAGCGGGGGGCCCCTGGGAGCAGTACTTC	CASSVDLAGGPWEQYF
TRBJ1-1	TRBV27	TRBD1	many	TGTGCCAGCACTGCGGGACAGGGGATCTTGAACACTGAAGCTTTCTTT	CASTAGQGILNTEAFF
TRBJ1-1	TRBV27	.	.	TGTGCCAGCAGTCCCCGGGGTCGCGCCATGACCACTGAAGCTTTCTTT	CASSPRGRAMTTEAFF
TRBJ2-3	TRBV7-9	.	few	TGTGCCAGCAGCTTAGGACTCAGCACAGATACGCAGTATTTT	CASSLGLSTDTQYF
TRBJ2-2	TRBV27	.	few	TGTGCCAGCAGTTTTTGGGAGGATGCCGGGGAGCTGTTTTTT	CASSFWEDAGELFF
TRBJ1-3	TRBV29-1	.	few	TGCAGCGTTGTAGGCCCTGGAAACACCATATATTTT	CSVVGPGNTIYF
TRBJ2-5	TRBV7-6	.	.	TGTGCCAGCAGCTCTCTGGGTGTAGAGACCCAGTACTTC	CASSSLGVETQYF
TRBJ1-5	TRBV2	.	many	TGTGCCAGCAGTGGGGATGGTACGGGGAGTCAGCCCCAGCATTTT	CASSGDGTGSQPQHF
TRBJ1-2	TRBV5-4	TRBD1	few	TGTGCCAGCAGCTTTGAGGGGACAGGGAGGAGTGGAGGCTACACCTTC	CASSFEGTGRSGGYTF
TRBJ2-3	TRBV10-3	.	once	TGTGCCATCAGAGGGGACCCAGATACGCAGTATTTT	CAIRGDPDTQYF
TRBJ1-4	TRBV19	.	few	TGTGCCAGTATTGGGAGTGAAAAACTGTTTTTT	CASIGSEKLFF
TRBJ2-1	TRBV2	.	few	TGTGCCAGCAGTGAGGAGGGGTTGGGGAATGAGCAGTTCTTC	CASSEEGLGNEQFF
TRBJ1-5	TRBV12-3/TRBV12-4	.	many	TGTGCCAGCAGTACGGGACTCCCGGGGCAGCCCCAGCATTTT	CASSTGLPGQPQHF
TRBJ1-4	TRBV18	.	.	TGTGCCAGCTCTCTTACGGGGGCGGAAAAACTGTTTTTT	CASSLTGAEKLFF
TRBJ2-5	TRBV6-5	.	many	TGTGCCAGCAGTTACTTTGGCAGCACCCTTGGGACCCAGTACTTC	CASSYFGSTLGTQYF
TRBJ2-5	TRBV5-6	.	.	TGTGCCAGCAGCTTGGGCTATGGATGGGAGACCCAGTACTTC	CASSLGYGWETQYF
TRBJ2-7	TRBV6-2/TRBV6-3	TRBD2	many	TGTGCCAGCAGTTACCTACTAGCGGGAGATGTAAACGCCTACGAGCAGTACTTC	CASSYLLAGDVNAYEQYF
TRBJ2-7	TRBV15	TRBD2	.	TGTGCCACCAGCAGAAGCCGGACTAGCGGGATAGGCGGCGAGCAGTACTTC	CATSRSRTSGIGGEQYF
TRBJ1-2	TRBV12-3/TRBV12-4	TRBD1	many	TGTGCCAGCAGCCCTATGACAGGGAGTTTGGGCTACACCTTC	CASSPMTGSLGYTF
TRBJ1-6	TRBV6-2/TRBV6-3	TRBD1	many	TGTGCCAGCAGTTATCTTCGGGACAGGGGTAATTCACCCCTCCACTTT	CASSYLRDRGNSPLHF
TRBJ1-5	TRBV6-1	.	many	TGTGCCAGCAGTCCCTCCGAGGGACCGGATCAGCCCCAGCATTTT	CASSPSEGPDQPQHF
TRBJ2-7	TRBV7-2	.	.	TGTGCCAGCAGTCCTGCCGGGGGATTTGGCGAGCAGTACTTC	CASSPAGGFGEQYF
TRBJ1-1	TRBV5-1	TRBD1	.	TGCGCCAGCAGCCTACAACAGGGGGCTGGCACTGAAGCTTTCTTT	CASSLQQGAGTEAFF
TRBJ2-1	TRBV11-3	.	.	TGTGCCAGCAGCTTTCGGGGAACTTCCACCTACAATGAGCAGTTCTTC	CASSFRGTSTYNEQFF
TRBJ2-7	TRBV7-9	TRBD2	few	TGTGCCAGCAGCTCTCGGACTAGCGGGGGGGTCCACGAGCAGTACTTC	CASSSRTSGGVHEQYF
TRBJ2-2	TRBV12-3/TRBV12-4	.	many	TGTGCCAGCAGTTTCGTCACCAAGACCGGGGAGCTGTTTTTT	CASSFVTKTGELFF
TRBJ2-7	TRBV12-3/TRBV12-4	TRBD2	many	TGTGCCAGCAGTCCTCTAGCGGGAGCGGGCGAGCAGTACTTC	CASSPLAGAGEQYF